This paragraph covers one T cell receptor beta chain sequence. Not a single patient had been given any form of treatment at any point before undergoing thyroid surgery. This specimen comes from a study of metastatic and nonmetastatic thyroid tumors. Study at large: Comparative analysis of repertoires was undertaken across blood and tumor or nodule tissue obtained from malignant and benign thyroid patients.

Germline CDR1 is SGHAT and CDR2 is FQDESV (reference sequence). This CDR3 is 17 amino acids long. After removal of 6 bases from V and 3 bases from J, the junction contained 12 bases not matched to a gene. TCRdb recomputed clones from the PCR reads via MiXCR. The repertoire holds about 16,000 clones, around 12% seen once, with more than 15% in the top ten. Sequences were obtained from tumor tissue. The receptor's source is a female donor with papillary thyroid cancer or a benign thyroid nodule (not recorded which). Some clones in this sample may be carry-over from other donors' samples. The rearrangement uses TRBV11-1 and TRBJ2-7; 12 bases are a match to TRBD1. CDR3 nucleotides: TGTGCCAGCAGTCCTACATCCGGGACAGGGGGCATCTACGAGCAGTACTTC. Translating gives CASSPTSGTGGIYEQYF.